The clone carrying this T cell receptor (beta chain) has ten or more counts. The antigen is not known. This sample is drawn from a study of CD8 T cells in ankylosing spondylitis. Findings and caveats of the study: The study identified a TCR beta motif of roughly eight highly homologous variants that appeared characteristic of ankylosing spondylitis blood. In reactive arthritis synovial fluid and blood, some motif variants had been reported before.

TCRdb recomputed calls from the 5' RACE reads with MiXCR, one row per CDR3 protein. The sample yields about 210,000 distinct CDR3 sequences, about 6.7% seen once. Trimming removed 3 bases at V and 6 bases at J, with 15 bases between. This CDR3 region has 15 residues. Looked up from germline, CDR1 is SGDLS and CDR2 is YYNGEE. Input material: blood, either unsorted or a sorted T cell fraction (not recorded which). This chain links TRBV9 with TRBJ1-4, with D possibly TRBD1 on 5 matching bases. The TCR was taken from a male donor with ankylosing spondylitis. CDR3 protein: CASSEWEGAYEKLFF. In DNA, the CDR3 is TGTGCCAGCAGCGAATGGGAAGGGGCTTATGAAAAACTGTTTTTT.